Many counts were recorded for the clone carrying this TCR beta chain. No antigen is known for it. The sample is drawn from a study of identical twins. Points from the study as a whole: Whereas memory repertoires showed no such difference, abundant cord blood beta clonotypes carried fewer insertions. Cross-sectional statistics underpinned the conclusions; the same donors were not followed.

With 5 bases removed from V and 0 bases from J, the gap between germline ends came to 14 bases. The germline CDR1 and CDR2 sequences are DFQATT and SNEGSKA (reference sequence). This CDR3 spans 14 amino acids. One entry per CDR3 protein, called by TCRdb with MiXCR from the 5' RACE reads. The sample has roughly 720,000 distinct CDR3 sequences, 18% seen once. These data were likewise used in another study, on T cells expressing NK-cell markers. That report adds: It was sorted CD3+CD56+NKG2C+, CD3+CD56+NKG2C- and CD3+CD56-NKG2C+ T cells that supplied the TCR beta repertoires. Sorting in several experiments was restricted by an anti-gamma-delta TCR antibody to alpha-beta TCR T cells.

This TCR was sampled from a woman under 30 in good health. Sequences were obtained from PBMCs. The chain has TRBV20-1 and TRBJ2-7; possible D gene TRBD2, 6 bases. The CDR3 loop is CSARGDGSSYEQYF. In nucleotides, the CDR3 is TGCAGTGCTCGAGGGGACGGGAGCTCCTACGAGCAGTACTTC.